The 19 T cell receptor beta chains below all came from one sample that was sequenced in a study of technical replicates of blood from a few donors. Sequenced by immunoSEQ multiplex PCR; TCRdb stores in-frame clones only, minus some. In the table there are around 80,000 clones, 75% to 95% of which are singletons. Input material: T cells isolated from PBMCs. The receptors shown here come from a human donor in good health.

The CDR3 sequence is CASSQGQSTLYGYTF. CDR3 nucleotides: TGTGCCAGCAGCCAAGGACAGTCAACACTCTATGGCTACACCTTC. J is TRBJ1-2 and V is TRBV4-2, with TRBD1 as a possible D gene (5 bases). CDR1 is LGHNA and CDR2 is YNFKEQ in the germline V gene. Trimming left V 1 base short and J 4 bases short, with 13 bases between. The length of the CDR3 is 15 residues.

V usage is TRBV2 and J usage is TRBJ2-7, with TRBD2 identical over 13 bases. The V gene's germline CDR1 is SNHLY and CDR2 FYNNEI. V dropped 7 bases and J dropped 7; count of bases not matched to a gene: 7. The CDR3 extends over 14 amino acids. The CDR3 here is CASTLLAGGYEQYF. The CDR3 DNA sequence: TGTGCCAGCACTTTACTAGCGGGAGGGTATGAGCAGTACTTC.

V usage is TRBV4-1 and J usage is TRBJ2-1, with TRBD1 identical over 7 bases. This CDR3 comprises 15 residues. With V trimmed by 0 bases and J by 9 bases, 8 bases remained unmatched. Germline-derived CDR1 and CDR2 are MGHRA and YSYEKL. The CDR3 sequence is CASSQDRQGRIEQFF. The CDR3 DNA is TGCGCCAGCAGCCAAGATCGACAGGGAAGAATTGAGCAGTTCTTC.

The J gene is TRBJ2-1, the V gene TRBV10-1, with 9 bases that match TRBD2. The J segment lost 7 bases and the V segment lost 6 bases, leaving 7 bases of the junction unmatched. CDR3 length equals 14 residues. CDR1 and CDR2 from the germline V gene are WNHNN and SYGVQD (reference sequence). Here the CDR3 DNA reads TGCGCCAGCAGGGCGGGAGGGCCGGGAAATGAGCAGTTCTTC. It specifies CASRAGGPGNEQFF.

The chain is built from TRBV19 and TRBJ2-1, with 16 bases identical to TRBD2. Unmatched junction bases numbered 2, after V lost 5 bases and J lost 4 bases. Germline-derived CDR1 and CDR2 are LNHDA and SQIVND (reference sequence). The CDR3 spans 16 residues. Here the CDR3 DNA reads TGTGCCAGTAGTCTGGGACTAGCGGGAGGGTACAATGAGCAGTTCTTC. Residues: CASSLGLAGGYNEQFF.

The chain uses TRBV28 and TRBJ2-1; a weak D match, TRBD2 (8 bases). Germline values: CDR1 MDHEN, CDR2 SYDVKM. Trimming stripped 10 bases from V and 8 bases from J, with 30 bases between. The CDR3 is 17 amino acids. CDR3 nucleotide sequence: TGTGCCACCGGGACAGCCGGGAGGGCCATCCGACGGTATGAGCAGTTCTTC. It encodes CATGTAGRAIRRYEQFF.

The V and J genes are TRBV9 and TRBJ2-1, with 10 positions matching TRBD2. In germline, CDR1 is SGDLS, CDR2 YYNGEE. J gave up 6 bases and V 2 bases, and 5 bases lay outside the gene matches. This CDR3 is 15 amino acids long. DNA of the CDR3: TGTGCCAGCAGCGTTTCTACTAGCGGGACCAATGAGCAGTTCTTC. Encoded protein: CASSVSTSGTNEQFF.

The chain couples TRBV10-1 to TRBJ1-2; D perhaps matches TRBD1 (6 bases). Germline values: CDR1 WNHNN, CDR2 SYGVQD (reference sequence). The V and J ends lost 3 bases and 4 bases respectively, with 12 bases between them. The CDR3 length is 14 residues. This CDR3 reads CASSDQGFLYGYTF. The CDR3 region has the DNA TGCGCCAGCAGTGACCAGGGGTTCCTCTATGGCTACACCTTC.

The chain recombines TRBV5-1 with TRBJ2-1, with 8 bases aligning to TRBD2. Per the germline V gene, CDR1 is SGHRS and CDR2 is YFSETQ. This CDR3 spans 14 amino acids. V gave up 3 bases and J gave up 7 bases; unmatched junction bases: 6. The DNA for the CDR3 is TGCGCCAGCAGCTGGACTAGCCCGGAGAATGAGCAGTTCTTC. Translating it yields CASSWTSPENEQFF.

V gene TRBV20-1 combines with J gene TRBJ1-2; D unresolved. V lost 2 bases, J lost 5 bases, and 6 bases lay in between. CDR3 length: 11 residues. The germline V gene has CDR1 DFQATT and CDR2 SNEGSKA (reference sequence). CDR3: CSARTGYGYTF. CDR3 nucleotide sequence: TGCAGTGCTAGAACCGGGTATGGCTACACCTTC.

The rearrangement links TRBV6-1 to TRBJ1-1; no definite D call. Per germline, CDR1 MNHNS and CDR2 SASEGT. The CDR3 covers 13 residues. The V end lost 4 bases, the J end lost 0 bases, and 6 bases lay between the germline ends. The CDR3 DNA is TGTGCCAGCAGTGCACTCATGAACACTGAAGCTTTCTTT. This gives the protein CASSALMNTEAFF.

J is TRBJ2-2 and V is TRBV5-4, with D uncertain. V was shortened by 4 bases and J by 2 bases, with 6 bases between the two germline ends. CDR3 length equals 13 residues. From germline, CDR1 is SGHNT and CDR2 YYREEE (reference sequence). CDR3: CASSRVNTGELFF. In DNA, the CDR3 is TGTGCCAGCAGCCGTGTCAACACCGGGGAGCTGTTTTTT.

The chain has TRBV10-2 and TRBJ2-5, with D uncertain. The V gene's germline CDR1 is WSHSY and CDR2 SAAADI. Trimming removed 2 bases at V and 3 bases at J, with 4 bases between. There are 12 residues in the CDR3. CDR3: CASSETKETQYF. The CDR3 DNA sequence: TGCGCCAGCAGTGAGACAAAAGAGACCCAGTACTTC.

The V gene is TRBV5-1, the J gene TRBJ1-1; D call uncertain. V was trimmed by 6 bases and J by 6 bases, leaving 18 bases between them. The CDR3 has 14 amino acids. The germline V gene has CDR1 SGHRS and CDR2 YFSETQ. The CDR3 DNA reads as TGCGCCAGCACTTTGGTTAGGGATAGCGCTGAAGCTTTCTTT. Its translation: CASTLVRDSAEAFF.

This chain connects TRBV5-8 to TRBJ2-7; TRBD2 matches at 10 bases. CDR3 length equals 14 residues. Per germline, CDR1 SGHTS and CDR2 YDEGEE. Losses at the gene ends were 1 base for V and 2 bases for J; bases not matched to a gene: 0. The CDR3 sequence: CASSLSGRAYEQYF. CDR3 nucleotide sequence: TGTGCCAGCAGCTTGAGCGGGAGGGCCTACGAGCAGTACTTC.

This chain connects TRBV6-1 to TRBJ1-2; 10 nucleotides line up with TRBD1. Looked up from germline, CDR1 is MNHNS and CDR2 is SASEGT. The trim removed 5 bases at V and 8 bases at J, leaving 5 bases unmatched. The CDR3 has 13 amino acids. The CDR3 region is CASSSGTGEGYTF. The CDR3 DNA is TGTGCCAGCAGTTCCGGGACAGGGGAAGGCTACACCTTC.

The J gene is TRBJ2-7, the V gene TRBV6-1; unclear D gene. Germline CDR1 MNHNS, CDR2 SASEGT. Trimming pared 3 bases from V and 3 bases from J, leaving 12 bases between. The CDR3 covers 14 residues. The CDR3 protein is CASSDWLAGYEQYF. The CDR3 coding sequence is TGTGCCAGCAGTGATTGGCTTGCAGGCTACGAGCAGTACTTC.

The chain combines TRBV18 with TRBJ2-3; 11 nucleotides line up with TRBD2. The CDR3 consists of 15 residues. J lost 7 bases, V lost 3 bases, and 6 bases had no gene match. CDR1 KGHSH and CDR2 LQKENI come from the germline V gene. The CDR3 is CASSPSTSGRNTQYF. In DNA, the CDR3 is TGTGCCAGCTCACCTTCAACTAGCGGGAGAAATACGCAGTATTTT.

There are many counts of this clone. This chain joins TRBV30 and TRBJ2-1; 8 positions match TRBD2. CDR3 length: 17 residues. Germline CDR1 is GTSNPN and CDR2 is SVGIG (reference sequence). After removal of 1 base from V and 6 bases from J, the junction contained 14 bases not matched to a gene. This chain's CDR3 is CAWSGGGWTGTSNEQFF. The CDR3 DNA sequence: TGTGCCTGGAGTGGGGGTGGGTGGACCGGGACTAGCAATGAGCAGTTCTTC.